Shown below are 23 T cell receptor beta chains from a single sample sequenced in a study of blood T cell repertoires in COVID-19. This table comes from immunoSEQ multiplex PCR, and its TCRdb copy is limited to in-frame clones, with some not included. The table lists roughly 53,000 clones, more than 75% of them singletons. The sequenced sample consisted of peripheral blood. Receptor source: a human donor in a cohort sampled during active COVID-19.

The chain employs TRBV24-1 and TRBJ2-3; D uncertain. With 6 bases removed from V and 1 base from J, the gap between germline ends came to 4 bases. Looked up from germline, CDR1 is KGHDR and CDR2 is SFDVKD. The CDR3 length is 12 residues. In nucleotides, the CDR3 is TGTGCCACCAGTTCTGGCACAGATACGCAGTATTTT. Protein sequence: CATSSGTDTQYF.

In its sample, this clone was seen a few times. The chain employs TRBV29-1 and TRBJ2-1; D is undetermined. Per the germline V gene, CDR1 is SQVTM and CDR2 is ANQGSEA. The CDR3 has 14 residues. V was cut by 6 bases and J by 2 bases, with 14 bases left in between. In nucleotides, the CDR3 is TGCAGCGTCGCGACAATTTTCCCCTACAATGAGCAGTTCTTC. Amino acid sequence: CSVATIFPYNEQFF.

CDR3 amino acids: CASSEGLAENTGELFF. CDR3 sequence (DNA): TGTGCCAGCAGTGAGGGACTAGCGGAGAACACCGGGGAGCTGTTTTTT. J is TRBJ2-2 and V is TRBV6-4; TRBD2 agrees at 11 bases. Germline loops: CDR1 MRHNA, CDR2 SNTAGT. Germline trimming cut 3 bases from V and 1 base from J; bases unmatched to any gene: 1. This CDR3 comprises 16 residues.

Concerning this clone itself: One junction end disagrees with the germline gene, perhaps due to a read error. The chain is built from TRBV9 and TRBJ2-3; the match to TRBD2 covers 9 bases. Germline loops: CDR1 SGDLS, CDR2 YYNGEE. CDR3 size: 16 residues. The CDR3 DNA reads as TGTGCCAGCACCGTAGGGGCGGGAGGGGGCACAGATACGCAGTATTTT. Residues: CASTVGAGGGTDTQYF.

The chain carries TRBV11-2 and TRBJ1-1; D is possibly TRBD1 (5 bases). Trimming removed 5 bases at V and 5 bases at J, with 12 bases between. CDR3 length: 13 amino acids. Germline CDR1 SGHAT, CDR2 FQNNGV. CDR3 amino acids: CASSLQGQTEAFF. The CDR3 DNA sequence: TGTGCCAGCAGCCTCCAGGGTCAAACTGAAGCTTTCTTT.

The chain is built from TRBV5-1 and TRBJ2-3; D gene unclear. Between the trimmed V and J ends, which lost 1 base and 1 base, there was a span of 4 bases. Germline V lookup: CDR1 SGHRS, CDR2 YFSETQ. The CDR3 contains 13 residues. The CDR3 protein is CASSLSGTDTQYF. CDR3 coding DNA: TGCGCCAGCAGCTTGTCCGGCACAGATACGCAGTATTTT.

This clone is a singleton in its sample. The gene calls are TRBV5-1 and TRBJ2-2; possibly TRBD1 for D (6 bases). The V and J ends lost 8 bases and 1 base respectively, with 15 bases between them. Germline assignment: CDR1 SGHRS and CDR2 YFSETQ. CDR3 size: 15 residues. The CDR3 loop reads CASKIQGGNTGELFF. The CDR3 DNA reads TGCGCCAGTAAGATCCAAGGGGGGAACACCGGGGAGCTGTTTTTT.

This rearrangement joins TRBV5-1 to TRBJ2-2; D uncertain. V lost 0 bases, J lost 4 bases, and 10 bases lay in between. The CDR3 has 15 residues. Germline-derived CDR1 and CDR2 are SGHRS and YFSETQ. CDR3 sequence reads: CASSLASWSTGELFF. The DNA of the CDR3 is TGCGCCAGCAGCTTGGCCTCTTGGAGCACCGGGGAGCTGTTTTTT. The variable domain in full, completed from reference TRBV5-1 and TRBJ2-2, reads KAGVTQTPRYLIKTRGQQVTLSCSPISGHRSVSWYQQTPGQGLQFLFEYFSETQRNKGNFPGRFSGRQFSNSRSEMNVSTLELGDSALYLCASSLASWSTGELFFGEGSRLTVL.

CDR3 protein: CAFTGTSGYNEQFF. The CDR3 nucleotides are TGTGCCTTTACCGGGACTAGCGGGTACAATGAGCAGTTCTTC. This chain links TRBV30 with TRBJ2-1; 12 bases line up with TRBD2. Germline assignment: CDR1 GTSNPN and CDR2 SVGIG (reference sequence). This CDR3 region has 14 residues. Trimming cost V 7 bases and J 4 bases; bases outside gene matches: 5.

The rearrangement uses TRBV6-2 or TRBV6-3 and TRBJ2-7, with TRBD1 matching over 8 bases. V lost 5 bases and J lost 9; bases outside the gene matches: 12. The CDR3 loop spans 14 amino acids. The germline gives CDR1 MNHEY, CDR2 SVGEGT. CDR3: CASSRPGQALVQYF. The CDR3 nucleotides read TGTGCCAGCAGTCGTCCGGGACAGGCTCTAGTGCAGTACTTC.

As to this clone: Germline and junction disagree at one end, which may indicate a read error. The CDR3: CAISDPGTSSIF. CDR3 DNA: TGTGCCATCAGTGACCCCGGGACTAGCTCGATCTTC. The V and J genes are TRBV10-3 and TRBJ2-1, with 9 bases aligning to TRBD2. The CDR3 has 12 amino acids. Germline CDR1 ENHRY, CDR2 SYGVKD.

This sequence joins TRBV27 and TRBJ2-3; 9 bases are a match to TRBD1. This CDR3 region has 12 residues. CDR1 MNHEY and CDR2 SMNVEV come from the germline V gene (reference sequence). After removal of 6 bases from V and 6 bases from J, the junction contained 1 base not matched to a gene. In nucleotides, the CDR3 is TGTGCCAGCAGGACAGGGGGGGATACGCAGTATTTT. Translation: CASRTGGDTQYF.

This chain links TRBV7-9 with TRBJ1-1; D remains ambiguous. Germline assignment: CDR1 SEHNR and CDR2 FQNEAQ (reference sequence). The CDR3 sequence is 16 residues long. Trimming removed 4 bases from V and 1 base from J, with 16 bases in between. CDR3 nucleotides: TGTGCCAGCAGCTCCCTCGGGAGGGCGCCGAACACTGAAGCTTTCTTT. Protein product: CASSSLGRAPNTEAFF.

This clone was seen only once. This chain uses TRBV5-4 with TRBJ1-3; TRBD1 agrees at 8 bases. V lost 0 bases, J lost 0 bases, and 2 bases stayed unmatched. The length of the CDR3 is 16 residues. Germline CDR1 SGHNT, CDR2 YYREEE (reference sequence). In DNA, the CDR3 is TGTGCCAGCAGCTTGGGGGACAGGATCTCTGGAAACACCATATATTTT. It translates to CASSLGDRISGNTIYF.

The gene calls are TRBV5-1 and TRBJ2-5, with D perhaps matching TRBD2 (5 bases). Per germline, CDR1 SGHRS and CDR2 YFSETQ. This CDR3 spans 14 amino acids. V was trimmed by 0 bases and J by 4 bases, leaving 10 bases between them. CDR3: CASSLGVLAETQYF. CDR3 sequence (DNA): TGCGCCAGCAGCTTGGGCGTGCTAGCAGAGACCCAGTACTTC.

The rearrangement links TRBV10-3 to TRBJ2-7; 10 bases map to TRBD1. The CDR3 is 15 amino acids. The V gene's germline CDR1 is ENHRY and CDR2 SYGVKD. Trimming removed 5 bases from V and 5 bases from J; junction bases left unmatched: 9. This CDR3 is CAISNRDRGSDEQYF. The CDR3 DNA reads as TGTGCCATCAGTAACCGGGACAGGGGAAGCGACGAGCAGTACTTC.

The rearrangement uses TRBV7-8 and TRBJ2-7, with TRBD2 identical over 12 bases. J lost 6 bases, V lost 5 bases, and 5 bases had no gene match. CDR3 length: 14 residues. Germline V lookup: CDR1 SGHVS, CDR2 FQNEAQ. The CDR3 spells CASSLLAGGLEQYF. The CDR3 DNA reads as TGTGCCAGCAGCCTTCTAGCGGGGGGGCTCGAGCAGTACTTC.

The chain uses TRBV12-5 and TRBJ2-7; 13 positions agree with TRBD2. V dropped 2 bases and J dropped 5; count of bases not matched to a gene: 9. This CDR3 has 17 amino acids. Germline CDR1 and CDR2: LGHNT and FRNRAP. CDR3 nucleotide sequence: TGTGCTAGTGGTTTGCTTACTAGCGGGAGGGCGCCACACGAGCAGTACTTC. It specifies CASGLLTSGRAPHEQYF.

This clone was picked up a small number of times. The rearrangement links TRBV7-8 to TRBJ1-6, with TRBD1 matching 8 bases. The CDR3 totals 15 residues. V lost 5 bases and J lost 8; bases outside the gene matches: 8. Germline V lookup: CDR1 SGHVS, CDR2 FQNEAQ. The CDR3 DNA follows: TGTGCCAGCAGCCCAGCCGGACAGGGTTATTCACCCCTCCACTTT. Its translation is CASSPAGQGYSPLHF.

V is TRBV5-5 and J is TRBJ1-2; TRBD1 agrees at 8 bases. The junction had 14 bases not matched to a gene; V was cut back by 2 bases and J by 5 bases. From germline, CDR1 is SGHKS and CDR2 YYEKEE (reference sequence). This CDR3 is built from 17 residues. DNA for the CDR3: TGTGCCAGCAGCTTTTCCTCAGGGGGCTCCCCAACGTATGGCTACACCTTC. This encodes CASSFSSGGSPTYGYTF.

The chain employs TRBV5-1 and TRBJ2-7, with a possible D match to TRBD2 (5 bases). V lost 5 bases to trimming and J lost 4 bases, with 10 bases between them. The V gene's germline CDR1 is SGHRS and CDR2 YFSETQ. CDR3 length equals 12 residues. Here the CDR3 DNA reads TGCGCCAGCAGGGAGGAAAGATACGAGCAGTACTTC. Translating it yields CASREERYEQYF.

V gene TRBV3-1 (or the pseudogene TRBV3-2) combines with J gene TRBJ1-6, with no clear D. Germline V gives CDR1 LGHDT, CDR2 YNNKEL (reference sequence). The V end was cut by 0 bases, the J end by 7 bases, with 16 bases between. The CDR3 has 17 amino acids. The CDR3 reads CASSQDLIWRPNSPLHF. CDR3 in DNA: TGTGCCAGCAGCCAAGATTTGATTTGGAGGCCGAATTCACCCCTCCACTTT.

V is TRBV5-6 and J is TRBJ2-4; D is possibly TRBD2 (5 bases). V was trimmed by 0 bases and J by 2 bases, leaving 12 bases between them. The CDR3 is 16 amino acids. CDR1 and CDR2 from the germline V gene are SGHDT and YYEEEE. The CDR3 coding sequence is TGTGCCAGCAGCTTGGCGGGGTCAAGGACCAAAAACATTCAGTACTTC. Translating it yields CASSLAGSRTKNIQYF.